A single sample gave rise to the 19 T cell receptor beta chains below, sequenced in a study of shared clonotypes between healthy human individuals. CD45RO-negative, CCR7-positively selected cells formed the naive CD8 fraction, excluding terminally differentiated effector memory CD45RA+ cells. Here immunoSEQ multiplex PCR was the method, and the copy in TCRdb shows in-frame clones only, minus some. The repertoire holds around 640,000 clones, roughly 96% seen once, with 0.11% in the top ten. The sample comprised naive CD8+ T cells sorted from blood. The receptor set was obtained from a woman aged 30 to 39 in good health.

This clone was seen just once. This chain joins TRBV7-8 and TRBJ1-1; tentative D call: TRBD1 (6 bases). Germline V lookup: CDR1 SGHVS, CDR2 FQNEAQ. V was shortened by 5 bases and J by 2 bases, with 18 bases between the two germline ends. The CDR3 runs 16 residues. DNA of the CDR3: TGTGCCAGCAGCGACACGAGCAGGGGCTCAAACACTGAAGCTTTCTTT. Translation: CASSDTSRGSNTEAFF.

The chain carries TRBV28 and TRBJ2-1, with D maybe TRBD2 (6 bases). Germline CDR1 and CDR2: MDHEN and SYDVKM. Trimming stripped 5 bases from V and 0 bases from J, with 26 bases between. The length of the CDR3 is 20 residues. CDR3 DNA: TGTGCCAGCAGTGGCGTCGGAGGGCGGGGACCAACCAGCTCCTACAATGAGCAGTTCTTC. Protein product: CASSGVGGRGPTSSYNEQFF.

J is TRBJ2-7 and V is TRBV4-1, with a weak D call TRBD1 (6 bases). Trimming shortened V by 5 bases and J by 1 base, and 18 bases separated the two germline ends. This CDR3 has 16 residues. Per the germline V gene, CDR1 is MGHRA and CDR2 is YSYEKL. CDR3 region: CASSLMDSSISYEQYF. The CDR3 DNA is TGCGCCAGCAGCTTGATGGACAGCTCAATTTCCTACGAGCAGTACTTC.

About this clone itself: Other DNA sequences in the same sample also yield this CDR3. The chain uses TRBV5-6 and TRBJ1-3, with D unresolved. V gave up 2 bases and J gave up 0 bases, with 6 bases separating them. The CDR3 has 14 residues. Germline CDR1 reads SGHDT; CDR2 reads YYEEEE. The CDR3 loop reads CASSLGSSGNTIYF. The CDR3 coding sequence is TGTGCCAGCAGCTTAGGGAGCTCTGGAAACACCATATATTTT.

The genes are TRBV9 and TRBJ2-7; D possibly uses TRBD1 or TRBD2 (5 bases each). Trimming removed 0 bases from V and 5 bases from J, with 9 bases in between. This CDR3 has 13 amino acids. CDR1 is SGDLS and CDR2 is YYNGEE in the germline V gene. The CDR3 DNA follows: TGTGCCAGCAGCGTAGGGGGGATGGACGAGCAGTACTTC. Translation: CASSVGGMDEQYF.

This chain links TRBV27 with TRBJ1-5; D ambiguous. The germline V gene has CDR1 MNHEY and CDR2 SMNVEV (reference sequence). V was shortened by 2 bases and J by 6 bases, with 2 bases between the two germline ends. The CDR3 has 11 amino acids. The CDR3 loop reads CASSLGQPQHF. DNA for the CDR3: TGTGCCAGCAGTTTAGGTCAGCCCCAGCATTTT.

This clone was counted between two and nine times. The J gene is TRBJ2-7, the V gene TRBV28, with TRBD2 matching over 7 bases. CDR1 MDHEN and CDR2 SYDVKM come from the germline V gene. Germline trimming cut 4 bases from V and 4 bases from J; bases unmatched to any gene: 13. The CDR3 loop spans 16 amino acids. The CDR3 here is CASSYPSAGVGYEQYF. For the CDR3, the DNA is TGTGCCAGCAGTTACCCATCCGCGGGAGTCGGATACGAGCAGTACTTC.

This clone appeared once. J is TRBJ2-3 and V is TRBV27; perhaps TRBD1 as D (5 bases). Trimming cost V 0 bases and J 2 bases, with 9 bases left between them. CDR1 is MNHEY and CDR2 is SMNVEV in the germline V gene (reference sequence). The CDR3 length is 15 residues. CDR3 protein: CASSLSMTVTDTQYF. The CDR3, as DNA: TGTGCCAGCAGTTTATCGATGACAGTCACAGATACGCAGTATTTT.

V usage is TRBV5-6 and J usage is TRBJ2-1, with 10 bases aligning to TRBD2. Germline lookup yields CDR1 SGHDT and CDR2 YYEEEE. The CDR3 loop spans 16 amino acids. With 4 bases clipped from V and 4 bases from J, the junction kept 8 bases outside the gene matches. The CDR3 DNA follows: TGTGCCAGCAGCCTCCGAGCGGGAGGGCCTTACAATGAGCAGTTCTTC. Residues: CASSLRAGGPYNEQFF.

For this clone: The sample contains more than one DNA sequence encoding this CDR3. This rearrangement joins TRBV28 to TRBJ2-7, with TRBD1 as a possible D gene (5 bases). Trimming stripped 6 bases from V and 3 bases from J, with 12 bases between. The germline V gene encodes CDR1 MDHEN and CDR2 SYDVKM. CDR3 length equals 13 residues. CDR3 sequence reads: CASSLGRGYEQYF. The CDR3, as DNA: TGTGCCAGCAGCCTCGGTAGGGGCTACGAGCAGTACTTC.

CDR3 coding DNA: TGTGCCAGCAGCACCGGGACAGGGGTTTCCCAAGAGACCCAGTACTTC. Translating gives CASSTGTGVSQETQYF. The chain couples TRBV5-6 to TRBJ2-5, with 10 bases identical to TRBD1. Trimming took 4 bases from V and 1 from J; bases not matched to a gene: 7. This CDR3 has 16 residues. The germline CDR1 and CDR2 sequences are SGHDT and YYEEEE.

The CDR3 DNA reads as TGTGCCACCAGCCGGAGAGGGGGGAAGGATGAGCAGTTCTTC. Translating it yields CATSRRGGKDEQFF. V is TRBV15 and J is TRBJ2-1; D tentatively reads TRBD1 or TRBD2 (6 bases each). From germline, CDR1 is LNHNV and CDR2 YYDKDF (reference sequence). This CDR3 is built from 14 residues. V lost 5 bases and J 8 bases, leaving 16 bases between the germline ends.

CDR3 DNA: TGTGCCAGCGGCGGAAGCACAGATACGCAGTATTTT. The encoded protein is CASGGSTDTQYF. The V gene is TRBV25-1, the J gene TRBJ2-3; D call uncertain. V was clipped by 8 bases and J by 0 bases, with 6 bases between them. Germline V lookup: CDR1 MGHDK, CDR2 SYGVNS. This CDR3 comprises 12 residues. The variable domain in full, completed from reference TRBV25-1 and TRBJ2-3, reads EADIYQTPRYLVIGTGKKITLECSQTMGHDKMYWYQQDPGMELHLIHYSYGVNSTEKGDLSSESTVSRIRTEHFPLTLESARPSHTSQYLCASGGSTDTQYFGPGTRLTVL.

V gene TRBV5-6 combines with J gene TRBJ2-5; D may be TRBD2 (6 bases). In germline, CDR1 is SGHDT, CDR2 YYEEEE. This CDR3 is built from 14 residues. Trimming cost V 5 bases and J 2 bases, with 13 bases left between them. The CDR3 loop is CASSQIAEQETQYF. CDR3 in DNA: TGTGCCAGCAGTCAAATAGCGGAACAAGAGACCCAGTACTTC.

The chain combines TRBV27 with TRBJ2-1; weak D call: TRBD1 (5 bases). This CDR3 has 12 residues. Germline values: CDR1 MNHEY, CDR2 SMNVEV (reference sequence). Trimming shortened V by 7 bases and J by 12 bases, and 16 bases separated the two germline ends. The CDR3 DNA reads TGTGCCAGCAAGGTGGGGCTCGGCGTGCAGTTCTTC. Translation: CASKVGLGVQFF.

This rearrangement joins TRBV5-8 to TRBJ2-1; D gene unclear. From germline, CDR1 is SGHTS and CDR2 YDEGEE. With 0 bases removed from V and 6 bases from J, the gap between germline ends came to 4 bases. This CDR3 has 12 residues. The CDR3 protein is CASSLAVNEQFF. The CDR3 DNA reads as TGTGCCAGCAGCTTGGCAGTCAATGAGCAGTTCTTC.

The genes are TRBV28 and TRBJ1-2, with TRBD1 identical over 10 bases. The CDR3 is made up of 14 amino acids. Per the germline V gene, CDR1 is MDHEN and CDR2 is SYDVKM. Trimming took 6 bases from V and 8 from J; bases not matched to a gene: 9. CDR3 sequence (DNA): TGTGCCAGCAGAATGACAGGGGGCGCGGTAGGCTACACCTTC. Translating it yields CASRMTGGAVGYTF.

The chain's CDR3 is CASSSKPTSGRADTQYF. The CDR3 coding sequence is TGTGCCAGCAGTTCCAAGCCAACTAGCGGGAGGGCAGATACGCAGTATTTT. V usage is TRBV5-6 and J usage is TRBJ2-3, with 13 bases fitting TRBD2. Losses at the gene ends were 5 bases for V and 4 bases for J; bases not matched to a gene: 10. This CDR3 has 17 residues. In germline, CDR1 is SGHDT, CDR2 YYEEEE.

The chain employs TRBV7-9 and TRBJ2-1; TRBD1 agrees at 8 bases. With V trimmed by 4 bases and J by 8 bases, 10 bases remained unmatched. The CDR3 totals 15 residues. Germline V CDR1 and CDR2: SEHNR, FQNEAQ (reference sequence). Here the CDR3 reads CASSSRGQAVDEQFF. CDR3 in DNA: TGTGCCAGCAGCTCCCGGGGACAGGCAGTGGATGAGCAGTTCTTC.